The count of the clone carrying this T cell receptor (beta chain) is one. RNA in amounts of roughly 0.5 to 1 ug was reverse transcribed with random hexamers. The immunoSEQ assay covered 54 Vbeta and 13 Jbeta segments for CDR3. A single record per CDR3 protein comes from TCRdb applying MiXCR to the immunoSEQ multiplex PCR reads. The sample yields 100,000 to 150,000 distinct CDR3 sequences, around 94% seen once. Negative magnetic isolation gave CD8+ and CD4+ cells; FACS enriched CD8+ TEMRA. These data originate in a study of CD8 T cells in Susac syndrome. Study at large: There were Susac syndrome patients who were therapy-naive at blood draw, others on corticosteroids, and others on intravenous immunoglobulin alone.

V gave up 0 bases and J gave up 3 bases, with 13 bases separating them. The CDR3 is 15 residues long. Germline lookup yields CDR1 SGDLS and CDR2 YYNGEE. Sequenced sample: CD8+ T cells from PBMCs. The V and J genes are TRBV9 and TRBJ2-7, with D unresolved. This receptor was identified in a human donor with Susac syndrome. The CDR3, as DNA: TGTGCCAGCAGCGTAGCTCCCAACTGGGGCTACGAGCAGTACTTC. This codes for CASSVAPNWGYEQYF.